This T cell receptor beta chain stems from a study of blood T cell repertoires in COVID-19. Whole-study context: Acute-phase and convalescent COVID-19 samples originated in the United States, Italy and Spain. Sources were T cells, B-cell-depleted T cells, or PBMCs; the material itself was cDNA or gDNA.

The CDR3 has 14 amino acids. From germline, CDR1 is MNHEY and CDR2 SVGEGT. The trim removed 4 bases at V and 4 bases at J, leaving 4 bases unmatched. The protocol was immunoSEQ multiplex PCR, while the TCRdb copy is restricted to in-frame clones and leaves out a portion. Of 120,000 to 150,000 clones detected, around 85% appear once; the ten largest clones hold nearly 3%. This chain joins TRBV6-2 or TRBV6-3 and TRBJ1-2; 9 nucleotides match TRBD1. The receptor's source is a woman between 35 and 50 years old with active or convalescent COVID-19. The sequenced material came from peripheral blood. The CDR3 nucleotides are TGTGCCAGCAGTTCCGGGACAGGGTCCTATGGCTACACCTTC. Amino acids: CASSSGTGSYGYTF.